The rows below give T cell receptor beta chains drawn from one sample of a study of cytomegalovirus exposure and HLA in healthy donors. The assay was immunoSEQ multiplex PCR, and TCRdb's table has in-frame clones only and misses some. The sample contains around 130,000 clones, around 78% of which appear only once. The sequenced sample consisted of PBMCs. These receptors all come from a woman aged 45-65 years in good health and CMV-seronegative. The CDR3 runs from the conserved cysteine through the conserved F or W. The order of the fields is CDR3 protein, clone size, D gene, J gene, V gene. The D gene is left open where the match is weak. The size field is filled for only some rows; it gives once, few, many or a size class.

CDR3aa: CARDRGISGANVLTF
abundance: once
d_gene: TRBD1
j_gene: TRBJ2-6
v_gene: TRBV6-4

CDR3aa: CASSYSQGLNNSPLHF
abundance: NA
d_gene: TRBD1
j_gene: TRBJ1-6
v_gene: TRBV6-5

CDR3aa: CASSVGTSGSRHTQYF
abundance: NA
d_gene: TRBD2
j_gene: TRBJ2-3
v_gene: TRBV9

CDR3aa: CASSSQGAEAFF
abundance: NA
d_gene: NA
j_gene: TRBJ1-1
v_gene: TRBV9

CDR3aa: CASSDGGQVNYGYTF
abundance: NA
d_gene: TRBD1
j_gene: TRBJ1-2
v_gene: TRBV7-9

CDR3aa: CASSDGSNTGELFF
abundance: NA
d_gene: NA
j_gene: TRBJ2-2
v_gene: TRBV2

CDR3aa: CASSPQDRRPGNTIYF
abundance: once
d_gene: NA
j_gene: TRBJ1-3
v_gene: TRBV19

CDR3aa: CASSPGGAQHF
abundance: NA
d_gene: NA
j_gene: TRBJ1-5
v_gene: TRBV9

CDR3aa: CASSYGTVNTEAFF
abundance: NA
d_gene: TRBD1
j_gene: TRBJ1-1
v_gene: TRBV6-5

CDR3aa: CASSTGNTEAFF
abundance: few
d_gene: NA
j_gene: TRBJ1-1
v_gene: TRBV18

CDR3aa: CASSEAGGHRDYGYTF
abundance: NA
d_gene: NA
j_gene: TRBJ1-2
v_gene: TRBV6-1

CDR3aa: CASSGGQLTLDNF
abundance: once
d_gene: NA
j_gene: TRBJ1-1
v_gene: TRBV25-1

CDR3aa: CASSRDAGFSGNTIYF
abundance: few
d_gene: NA
j_gene: TRBJ1-3
v_gene: TRBV7-2

CDR3aa: CASSLWSGGTHQPQHF
abundance: NA
d_gene: TRBD1
j_gene: TRBJ1-5
v_gene: TRBV5-4

CDR3aa: CASRRGTNTEAFF
abundance: NA
d_gene: NA
j_gene: TRBJ1-1
v_gene: TRBV10-3

CDR3aa: CASSSSGDYYEQYF
abundance: NA
d_gene: NA
j_gene: TRBJ2-7
v_gene: TRBV2

CDR3aa: CASSLRRGGSNYGYTF
abundance: NA
d_gene: NA
j_gene: TRBJ1-2
v_gene: TRBV27

CDR3aa: CASSFRTSGIYEQYF
abundance: NA
d_gene: TRBD2
j_gene: TRBJ2-7
v_gene: TRBV14

CDR3aa: CASSQVRGTRVMIAEQFF
abundance: NA
d_gene: TRBD2
j_gene: TRBJ2-1
v_gene: TRBV4-3

CDR3aa: CASSVVGTRSEAFF
abundance: NA
d_gene: NA
j_gene: TRBJ1-1
v_gene: TRBV9

CDR3aa: CASGQGNYGYTF
abundance: NA
d_gene: TRBD1
j_gene: TRBJ1-2
v_gene: TRBV6-6

CDR3aa: CASSQDDRRGYNEQFF
abundance: NA
d_gene: NA
j_gene: TRBJ2-1
v_gene: TRBV4-3

CDR3aa: CASSPTEIYGYTF
abundance: NA
d_gene: NA
j_gene: TRBJ1-2
v_gene: TRBV6-1

CDR3aa: CASSDKQGYEAFF
abundance: NA
d_gene: NA
j_gene: TRBJ1-1
v_gene: TRBV5-1

CDR3aa: CASSLGRGNEQYF
abundance: NA
d_gene: TRBD1
j_gene: TRBJ2-7
v_gene: TRBV5-5

CDR3aa: CASSLVSGGGQETQYF
abundance: NA
d_gene: TRBD2
j_gene: TRBJ2-5
v_gene: TRBV5-1

CDR3aa: CASSRGTGELFF
abundance: NA
d_gene: NA
j_gene: TRBJ2-2
v_gene: TRBV6-5

CDR3aa: CASSQESGEASYNEQFF
abundance: once
d_gene: TRBD2
j_gene: TRBJ2-1
v_gene: TRBV4-2

CDR3aa: CASSGVNGGRTDTQYF
abundance: NA
d_gene: TRBD2
j_gene: TRBJ2-3
v_gene: TRBV9

CDR3aa: CASSKRLVKISGANVLTF
abundance: NA
d_gene: NA
j_gene: TRBJ2-6
v_gene: TRBV28

CDR3aa: CASSLQFEEAFF
abundance: NA
d_gene: NA
j_gene: TRBJ1-1
v_gene: TRBV28

CDR3aa: CASSQTGGVGQPQHF
abundance: NA
d_gene: TRBD1
j_gene: TRBJ1-5
v_gene: TRBV28

CDR3aa: CASSLPGQVYEKLFF
abundance: NA
d_gene: TRBD1
j_gene: TRBJ1-4
v_gene: TRBV28

CDR3aa: CASSPGRFGQGSGANVLTF
abundance: NA
d_gene: TRBD1
j_gene: TRBJ2-6
v_gene: TRBV5-4

CDR3aa: CASSKTGTGGIRKLFF
abundance: NA
d_gene: TRBD1
j_gene: TRBJ1-4
v_gene: TRBV9

CDR3aa: CASNSGEGGPLDEQYF
abundance: once
d_gene: TRBD2
j_gene: TRBJ2-7
v_gene: TRBV5-1

CDR3aa: CAWGIGLAGGPSTDTQYF
abundance: NA
d_gene: TRBD2
j_gene: TRBJ2-3
v_gene: TRBV30

CDR3aa: CASSPTRVAEETQYF
abundance: NA
d_gene: NA
j_gene: TRBJ2-5
v_gene: TRBV7-6

CDR3aa: CASSSWTSRWFF
abundance: once
d_gene: NA
j_gene: TRBJ2-1
v_gene: TRBV11-2

CDR3aa: CASSFGYGGGGYTF
abundance: NA
d_gene: NA
j_gene: TRBJ1-2
v_gene: TRBV11-3

CDR3aa: CASSLHGGRGTEAFF
abundance: NA
d_gene: NA
j_gene: TRBJ1-1
v_gene: TRBV28

CDR3aa: CASSLELAGGPRQETQYF
abundance: NA
d_gene: TRBD2
j_gene: TRBJ2-5
v_gene: TRBV5-6

CDR3aa: CASSLGRLHSDTEAFF
abundance: NA
d_gene: NA
j_gene: TRBJ1-1
v_gene: TRBV5-1

CDR3aa: CASSLTGNTEAFF
abundance: NA
d_gene: NA
j_gene: TRBJ1-1
v_gene: TRBV28

CDR3aa: CASSQDTGLPDTQYF
abundance: few
d_gene: NA
j_gene: TRBJ2-3
v_gene: TRBV14

CDR3aa: CASSRSHGDTQYF
abundance: NA
d_gene: NA
j_gene: TRBJ2-3
v_gene: TRBV18

CDR3aa: CASSPIGSGNNNEQFF
abundance: NA
d_gene: NA
j_gene: TRBJ2-1
v_gene: TRBV18

CDR3aa: CASTQLGGIGGYTF
abundance: NA
d_gene: NA
j_gene: TRBJ1-2
v_gene: TRBV28

CDR3aa: CASSYSENSNQPQHF
abundance: once
d_gene: NA
j_gene: TRBJ1-5
v_gene: TRBV6-5

CDR3aa: CASGRSAPAF
abundance: once
d_gene: NA
j_gene: TRBJ1-5
v_gene: TRBV28

CDR3aa: CASRGQANYGYTF
abundance: NA
d_gene: NA
j_gene: TRBJ1-2
v_gene: TRBV6-1

CDR3aa: CASSSGQGAIRPQHF
abundance: NA
d_gene: TRBD1
j_gene: TRBJ1-5
v_gene: TRBV5-1

CDR3aa: CASSRTGAYNEQFF
abundance: NA
d_gene: TRBD1
j_gene: TRBJ2-1
v_gene: TRBV5-1